This TCR beta chain was documented in a study of response to subunit inactivated influenza vaccine. Study-level results: It was suggested by the authors that few new T cells are recruited by each seasonal influenza vaccination.

This clonotype was seen more than once but under ten times. Its antigen is undetermined. CDR1 is DFQATT, CDR2 SNEGSKA, per germline (reference sequence). V lost 6 bases, J lost 4 bases, and 19 bases lay in between. The CDR3 spans 15 residues. Each CDR3 protein is one row after TCRdb ran MiXCR on the RT-PCR reads. The sample gives more than 250,000 distinct CDR3 sequences, just over 20% of which show up once; more than 8.5% is in the top ten. V is TRBV20-1 and J is TRBJ1-5, with D perhaps TRBD1 (6 bases). The clonotype was recovered from a man between 45 and 75 years old who received an inactivated influenza vaccine. The specimen comprised PBMCs from blood, sampled 21 months after vaccination. CDR3 loop: CSAGHAERGNQPQHF. The CDR3 nucleotides are TGCAGTGCGGGACATGCTGAGCGGGGGAATCAGCCCCAGCATTTT.